Listed below are T cell receptor beta chains from one sample, sequenced in a study of cytomegalovirus exposure and HLA in healthy donors. Assay: immunoSEQ multiplex PCR; the TCRdb copy retains only in-frame clones and omits some. The sample has about 330,000 clones, around 90% seen once. The sequenced sample was PBMCs. Receptor source: a woman aged 25 to 39 in good health and CMV-seropositive. Both conserved end residues are trimmed from each CDR3. Size is stated for part of the rows, as once, few or many counts, or as a class when the clone is expanded.

TRBV9	-	TRBJ1-6	ASSFGTGGGSPLH
TRBV6-1	few	TRBJ2-1	ASSDPTSGGPYEQF
TRBV6-1	-	TRBJ1-1	ASGKGNMNTEAF
TRBV7-2	-	TRBJ1-5	ASSLRGIVGNQPQH
TRBV9	-	TRBJ1-6	ASSPRGDSSYNSPLH
TRBV5-1	-	TRBJ2-2	ASSLTSGSSTGELF
TRBV29-1	-	TRBJ2-1	SVDNRGGNEQF
TRBV5-1	-	TRBJ2-2	ASSDPPGAANTGELF
TRBV2	-	TRBJ2-7	ATRDSDSYEQY
TRBV29-1	-	TRBJ2-7	SVVTGASYEQY
TRBV6-4	once	TRBJ2-1	ASSLGGTPTYNEQF
TRBV11-3	-	TRBJ2-3	ASSLGRGGDTQY
TRBV30	-	TRBJ2-7	AWSRGLGEQY
TRBV6-1	-	TRBJ2-2	ASSDGGANTGELF
TRBV15	-	TRBJ1-5	ATSRVAPNQPQH
TRBV4-3	-	TRBJ1-1	ASSQRGGSRNTEAF
TRBV6-5	-	TRBJ1-6	ASSYRGANSPLH
TRBV4-1	-	TRBJ2-1	ASSQVRSYNEQF
TRBV11-2	-	TRBJ1-2	ASRQRTEGNYGYT